These T cell receptor beta chains were read from a single sample in a study of OX40 agonist ivuxolimab in advanced cancers. Assay: immunoSEQ multiplex PCR; the TCRdb copy retains only in-frame clones and omits some. There are roughly 76,000 clones in the sample; roughly 86% occur only once, and more than 20% lies in the top ten. The sequencing used CD4+ or CD8+ T cells sorted from blood, collected in a trial of the OX40 agonist ivuxolimab. The source is an adult with an advanced solid tumor such as melanoma, head and neck, liver or kidney cancer. Both conserved end residues are part of each CDR3. D genes are given only for firm matches. Only some rows state a clone size, as once, few, many or a class for expanded clones.

clone_size,j_call,v_call,d_call,cdr3_aa,cdr3_nt
once,TRBJ1-5,TRBV7-8,-,CASSLGAGWSNQPQHF,TGTGCCAGCAGCTTAGGCGCAGGGTGGAGCAATCAGCCCCAGCATTTT
-,TRBJ2-7,TRBV10-3,TRBD2,CAISESGRENEQYF,TGTGCCATCAGTGAGTCGGGGCGGGAGAACGAGCAGTACTTC
-,TRBJ2-7,TRBV19,-,CASTEGGLDAEQYF,TGTGCCAGTACTGAAGGCGGGCTAGACGCCGAGCAGTACTTC
-,TRBJ2-1,TRBV6-8,TRBD2,CAKNASGSPNEQFF,TGTGCCAAGAATGCTAGCGGGAGTCCCAATGAGCAGTTCTTC
few,TRBJ1-5,TRBV19,-,CASMLGGYSNQPQHF,TGTGCCAGTATGCTTGGGGGGTACAGCAATCAGCCCCAGCATTTT
-,TRBJ1-2,TRBV7-9,-,CASSSYRVFGYTF,TGTGCCAGCAGCTCTTACAGGGTTTTTGGCTACACCTTC
-,TRBJ2-3,TRBV5-5,TRBD1,CASNSGGTGGTDTQYF,TGTGCCAGCAACTCAGGAGGGACAGGGGGCACAGATACGCAGTATTTT
-,TRBJ2-3,TRBV2,TRBD2,CASRGRTSGRRYTDTQYF,TGTGCCAGCAGGGGACGGACTAGCGGGAGACGTTACACAGATACGCAGTATTTT
-,TRBJ2-5,TRBV7-8,-,CASSLIGWVGKETQYF,TGTGCCAGCAGCTTGATAGGGTGGGTGGGCAAAGAGACCCAGTACTTC
once,TRBJ1-5,TRBV7-9,-,CASSASEPQPQHF,TGTGCCAGCAGCGCAAGCGAGCCCCAGCCCCAGCATTTT
-,TRBJ1-5,TRBV11-2,-,CASSFGGAGDQPQHF,TGTGCCAGCAGCTTTGGGGGGGCGGGCGATCAGCCCCAGCATTTT
-,TRBJ1-1,TRBV6-5,-,CASSYIFRETEAFF,TGTGCCAGCAGTTACATCTTCAGGGAAACTGAAGCTTTCTTT
few,TRBJ1-1,TRBV5-4,-,CASSLVWGRDTEAFF,TGTGCCAGCAGCTTGGTGTGGGGCCGGGACACTGAAGCTTTCTTT
once,TRBJ2-7,TRBV28,TRBD2,CASIGGRAYEQYF,TGTGCCAGCATAGGCGGGAGGGCCTACGAGCAGTACTTC
-,TRBJ2-1,TRBV7-2,-,CASSGRAYSYNEQFF,TGTGCCAGCAGCGGGCGGGCTTACTCCTACAATGAGCAGTTCTTC
-,TRBJ2-5,TRBV7-7,TRBD2,CASSLRAGEETQYF,TGTGCCAGCAGCTTACGAGCGGGAGAAGAGACCCAGTACTTC
-,TRBJ1-2,TRBV4-3,-,CASSQDEVAAHYNYGYTF,TGCGCCAGCAGCCAAGATGAAGTTGCGGCTCACTACAACTATGGCTACACCTTC
-,TRBJ2-7,TRBV6-1,-,CASSEYEQYF,TGTGCCAGCAGTGAGTACGAGCAGTACTTC